This T cell receptor beta chain emerged from a study of blood T cells in healthy people across ages. Study-level findings and limits: Researchers report that TCR beta diversity correlated strongly with naive T cell percentage. Those diversity estimates obtained from one million T cells were thought to be underestimates.

Comments on this clonotype: Its target is not known.

With a J-beta primer mix and a sample-barcoded 5' primer, a second PCR ran about 6 to 11 cycles. A single record per CDR3 protein comes from TCRdb applying MiXCR to the 5' RACE reads. Of 800,000 or so distinct CDR3 sequences listed, around 62% are singletons. With 0 bases removed from V and 2 bases from J, the gap between germline ends came to 11 bases. Looked up from germline, CDR1 is SGHRS and CDR2 is YFSETQ. The CDR3 covers 16 residues. J is TRBJ1-4 and V is TRBV5-1, with TRBD1 as a possible D gene (6 bases). The sample consisted of blood. The TCR originated in a man aged 25-45 years in good health. CDR3 sequence (DNA): TGCGCCAGCAGCTTGGGGGGGGCCGGGACTAATGAAAAACTGTTTTTT. It yields the protein CASSLGGAGTNEKLFF.